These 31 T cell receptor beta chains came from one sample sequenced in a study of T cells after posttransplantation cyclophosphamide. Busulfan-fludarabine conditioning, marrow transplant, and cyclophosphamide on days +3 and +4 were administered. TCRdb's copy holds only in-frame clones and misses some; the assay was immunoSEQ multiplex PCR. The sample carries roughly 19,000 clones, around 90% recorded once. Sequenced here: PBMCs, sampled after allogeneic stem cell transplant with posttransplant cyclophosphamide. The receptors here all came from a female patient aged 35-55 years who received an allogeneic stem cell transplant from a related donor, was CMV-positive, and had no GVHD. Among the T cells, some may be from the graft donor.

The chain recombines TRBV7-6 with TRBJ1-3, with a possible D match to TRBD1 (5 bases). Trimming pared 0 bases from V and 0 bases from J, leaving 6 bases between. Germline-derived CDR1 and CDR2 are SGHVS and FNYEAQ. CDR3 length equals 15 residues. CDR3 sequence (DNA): TGTGCCAGCAGCTTAGCCGACAGCTCTGGAAACACCATATATTTT. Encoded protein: CASSLADSSGNTIYF.

CDR3 sequence reads: CASRRTGGGYNEQFF. As DNA, the CDR3 is TGTGCCAGCAGGAGGACAGGGGGAGGCTACAATGAGCAGTTCTTC. The rearrangement links TRBV7-2 to TRBJ2-1; TRBD1 matches at 10 bases. Germline V gene sequence: CDR1 SGHTA, CDR2 FQGNSA. The CDR3 runs to 15 residues. Trimming removed 6 bases from V and 3 bases from J; junction bases left unmatched: 5.

This CDR3 reads CASSVESAGDGYTF. For the CDR3, the DNA is TGTGCCAGCAGCGTAGAGTCGGCAGGGGATGGCTACACCTTC. V is TRBV9 and J is TRBJ1-2, with D perhaps TRBD1 (6 bases). Germline V CDR1 and CDR2: SGDLS, YYNGEE. The CDR3 is made up of 14 amino acids. With 0 bases removed from V and 6 bases from J, the gap between germline ends came to 12 bases.

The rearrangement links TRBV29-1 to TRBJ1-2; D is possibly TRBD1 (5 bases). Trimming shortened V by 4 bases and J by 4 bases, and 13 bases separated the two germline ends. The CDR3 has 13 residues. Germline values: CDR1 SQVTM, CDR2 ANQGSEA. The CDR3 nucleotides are TGCAGCGTTGTACCGACAGATTCCTATGGCTACACCTTC. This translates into CSVVPTDSYGYTF.

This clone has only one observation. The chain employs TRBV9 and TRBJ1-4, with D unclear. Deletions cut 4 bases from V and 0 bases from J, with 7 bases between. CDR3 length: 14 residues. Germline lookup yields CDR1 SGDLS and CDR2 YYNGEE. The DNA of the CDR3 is TGTGCCAGCAGCTGGGAGGCAACTAATGAAAAACTGTTTTTT. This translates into CASSWEATNEKLFF.

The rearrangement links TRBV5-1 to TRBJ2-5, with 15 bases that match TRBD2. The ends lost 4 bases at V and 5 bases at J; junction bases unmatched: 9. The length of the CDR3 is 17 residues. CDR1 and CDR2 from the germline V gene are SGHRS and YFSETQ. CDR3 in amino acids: CASSEGLAGGVKETQYF. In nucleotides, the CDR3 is TGCGCCAGCAGCGAGGGACTAGCGGGAGGAGTTAAGGAGACCCAGTACTTC. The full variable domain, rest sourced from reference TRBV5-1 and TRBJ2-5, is KAGVTQTPRYLIKTRGQQVTLSCSPISGHRSVSWYQQTPGQGLQFLFEYFSETQRNKGNFPGRFSGRQFSNSRSEMNVSTLELGDSALYLCASSEGLAGGVKETQYFGPGTRLLVL.

The CDR3 spells CASSQEGGAQPQHF. CDR3 in DNA: TGTGCCAGCAGCCAAGAGGGGGGGGCCCAGCCCCAGCATTTT. This sequence joins TRBV4-2 and TRBJ1-5; a weak D match, TRBD1 (6 bases). CDR3 length: 14 amino acids. The ends were cut back, 0 bases at V and 7 bases at J, with 10 bases in the middle. Looked up from germline, CDR1 is LGHNA and CDR2 is YNFKEQ.

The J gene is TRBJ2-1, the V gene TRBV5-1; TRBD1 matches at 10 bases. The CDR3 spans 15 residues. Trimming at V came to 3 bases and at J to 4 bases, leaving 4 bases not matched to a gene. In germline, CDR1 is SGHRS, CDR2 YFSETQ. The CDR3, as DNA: TGCGCCAGCAGCTCCGGGACAGGGGCTTACAATGAGCAGTTCTTC. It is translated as CASSSGTGAYNEQFF.

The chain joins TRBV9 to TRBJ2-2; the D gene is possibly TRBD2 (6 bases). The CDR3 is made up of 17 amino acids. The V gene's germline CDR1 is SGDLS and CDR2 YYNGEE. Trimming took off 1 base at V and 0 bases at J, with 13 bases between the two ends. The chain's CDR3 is CASSVIGEVPNTGELFF. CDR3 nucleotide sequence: TGTGCCAGCAGCGTAATTGGGGAGGTTCCGAACACCGGGGAGCTGTTTTTT.

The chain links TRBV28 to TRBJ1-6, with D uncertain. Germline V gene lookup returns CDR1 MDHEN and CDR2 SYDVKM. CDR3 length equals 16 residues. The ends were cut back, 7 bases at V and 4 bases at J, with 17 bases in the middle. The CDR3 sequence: CASTTEGVVYNSPLHF. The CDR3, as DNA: TGTGCCAGCACCACTGAGGGTGTGGTATATAATTCACCCCTCCACTTT.

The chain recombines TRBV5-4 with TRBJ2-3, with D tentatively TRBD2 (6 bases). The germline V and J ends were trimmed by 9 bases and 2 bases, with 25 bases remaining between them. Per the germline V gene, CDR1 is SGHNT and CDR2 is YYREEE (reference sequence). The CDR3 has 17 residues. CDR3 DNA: TGTGCCACCGCTCGGCATCCGGAGGTAGCGGACACAGATACGCAGTATTTT. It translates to CATARHPEVADTDTQYF.

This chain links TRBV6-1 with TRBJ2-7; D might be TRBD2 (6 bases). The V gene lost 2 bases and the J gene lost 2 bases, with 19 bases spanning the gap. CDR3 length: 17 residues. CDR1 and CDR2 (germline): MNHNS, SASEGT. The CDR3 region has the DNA TGTGCCAGCAGTGAACTCGGCGTGGGGGGAGTTGCCTACGAGCAGTACTTC. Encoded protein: CASSELGVGGVAYEQYF.

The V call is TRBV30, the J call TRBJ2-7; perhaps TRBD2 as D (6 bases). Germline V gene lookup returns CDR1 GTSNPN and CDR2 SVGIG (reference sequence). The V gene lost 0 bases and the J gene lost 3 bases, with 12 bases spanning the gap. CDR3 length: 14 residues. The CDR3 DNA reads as TGTGCCTGGAGTGTACGGCTAGCGAACTACGAGCAGTACTTC. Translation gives CAWSVRLANYEQYF.

CDR3 DNA: TGTGCCAGTAGTATAGCCCCCCTAGCGTCTTACTACGAGCAGTACTTC. Residues: CASSIAPLASYYEQYF. This chain joins TRBV19 and TRBJ2-7; D might be TRBD2 (6 bases). This CDR3 is built from 16 residues. Per germline, CDR1 LNHDA and CDR2 SQIVND (reference sequence). With 1 base removed from V and 3 bases from J, the gap between germline ends came to 16 bases. The variable domain in full, with the rest retrieved from reference TRBV19 and TRBJ2-7, is DGGITQSPKYLFRKEGQNVTLSCEQNLNHDAMYWYRQDPGQGLRLIYYSQIVNDFQKGDIAEGYSVSREKKESFPLTVTSAQKNPTAFYLCASSIAPLASYYEQYFGPGTRLTVT.

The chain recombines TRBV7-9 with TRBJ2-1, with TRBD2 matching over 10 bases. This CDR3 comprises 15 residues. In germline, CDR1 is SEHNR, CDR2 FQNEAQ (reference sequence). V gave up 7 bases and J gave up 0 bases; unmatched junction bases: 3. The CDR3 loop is CASTPSGSSYNEQFF. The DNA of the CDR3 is TGTGCCAGCACCCCTAGCGGGAGCTCCTACAATGAGCAGTTCTTC. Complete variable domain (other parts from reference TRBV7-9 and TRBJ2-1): DTGVSQNPRHKITKRGQNVTFRCDPISEHNRLYWYRQTLGQGPEFLTYFQNEAQLEKSRLLSDRFSAERPKGSFSTLEIQRTEQGDSAMYLCASTPSGSSYNEQFFGPGTRLTVL.

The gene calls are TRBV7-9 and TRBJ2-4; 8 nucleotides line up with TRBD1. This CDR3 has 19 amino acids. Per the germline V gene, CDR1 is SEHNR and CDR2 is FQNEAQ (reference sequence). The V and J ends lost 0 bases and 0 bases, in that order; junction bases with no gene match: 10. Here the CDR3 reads CASSLALGQGPIAKNIQYF. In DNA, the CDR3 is TGTGCCAGCAGCTTAGCGCTTGGACAGGGCCCCATAGCCAAAAACATTCAGTACTTC.

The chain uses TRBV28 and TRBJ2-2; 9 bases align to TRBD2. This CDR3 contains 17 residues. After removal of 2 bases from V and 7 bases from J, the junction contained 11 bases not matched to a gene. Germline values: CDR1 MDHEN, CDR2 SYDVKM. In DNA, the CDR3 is TGTGCCAGCAGTTTAGATTTTCGGCTAGCGGGGCTCGGGGAGCTGTTTTTT. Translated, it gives CASSLDFRLAGLGELFF.

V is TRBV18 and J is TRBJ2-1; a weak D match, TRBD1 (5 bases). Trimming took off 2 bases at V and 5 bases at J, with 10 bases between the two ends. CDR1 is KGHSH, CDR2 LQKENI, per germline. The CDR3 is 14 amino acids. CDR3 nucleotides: TGTGCCAGCTCACCATCAAGGGGCGACAATGAGCAGTTCTTC. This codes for CASSPSRGDNEQFF.

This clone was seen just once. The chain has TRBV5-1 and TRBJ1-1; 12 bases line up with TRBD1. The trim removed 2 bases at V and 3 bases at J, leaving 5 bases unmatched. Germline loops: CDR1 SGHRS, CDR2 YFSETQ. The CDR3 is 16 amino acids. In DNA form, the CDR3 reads TGCGCCAGCAGCTTTGGGACAGGGGGCGGTTACACTGAAGCTTTCTTT. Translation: CASSFGTGGGYTEAFF.

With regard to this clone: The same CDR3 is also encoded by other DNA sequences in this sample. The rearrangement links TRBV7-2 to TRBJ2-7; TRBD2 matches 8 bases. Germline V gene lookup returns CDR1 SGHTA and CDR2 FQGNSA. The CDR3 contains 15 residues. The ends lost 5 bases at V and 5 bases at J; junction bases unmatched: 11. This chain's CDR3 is CASSPPAGANDEQYF. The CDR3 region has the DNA TGTGCCAGCAGCCCACCAGCGGGAGCTAACGACGAGCAGTACTTC. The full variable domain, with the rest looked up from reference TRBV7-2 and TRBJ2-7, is GAGVSQSPSNKVTEKGKDVELRCDPISGHTALYWYRQSLGQGLEFLIYFQGNSAPDKSGLPSDRFSAERTGGSVSTLTIQRTQQEDSAVYLCASSPPAGANDEQYFGPGTRLTVT.

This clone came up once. CDR3 in amino acids: CASSGRLLRPQHF. For the CDR3, the DNA is TGTGCCAGCAGTGGCAGGCTCCTACGGCCCCAGCATTTT. This rearrangement joins TRBV2 to TRBJ1-5; no clear D. The CDR3 spans 13 residues. V lost 4 bases and J lost 9, with 13 bases in between. Germline lookup yields CDR1 SNHLY and CDR2 FYNNEI.

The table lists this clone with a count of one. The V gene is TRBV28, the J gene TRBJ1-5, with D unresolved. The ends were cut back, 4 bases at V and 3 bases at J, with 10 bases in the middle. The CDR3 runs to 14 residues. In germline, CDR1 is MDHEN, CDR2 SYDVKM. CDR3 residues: CASSSAQFNQPQHF. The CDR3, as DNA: TGTGCCAGCAGTTCGGCACAGTTCAATCAGCCCCAGCATTTT.

CDR3 loop: CASSLGPSGSTDTQYF. CDR3 in DNA: TGTGCCAGCAGCTTAGGGCCTAGCGGGAGTACAGATACGCAGTATTTT. The V and J genes are TRBV7-3 and TRBJ2-3; 10 nucleotides agree with TRBD2. The CDR3 has 16 residues. Per germline, CDR1 SGHTA and CDR2 FQGTGA. V shed 2 bases, J shed 3 bases, and the junction held 5 bases outside the gene matches.

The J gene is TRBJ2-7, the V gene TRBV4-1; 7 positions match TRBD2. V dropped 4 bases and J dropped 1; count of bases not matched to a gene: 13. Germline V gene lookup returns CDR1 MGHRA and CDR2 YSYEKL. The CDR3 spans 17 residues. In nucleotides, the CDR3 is TGCGCCAGCAGCCCCACCTCGACTAGCTTTAGTTCCTACGAGCAGTACTTC. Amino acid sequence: CASSPTSTSFSSYEQYF.

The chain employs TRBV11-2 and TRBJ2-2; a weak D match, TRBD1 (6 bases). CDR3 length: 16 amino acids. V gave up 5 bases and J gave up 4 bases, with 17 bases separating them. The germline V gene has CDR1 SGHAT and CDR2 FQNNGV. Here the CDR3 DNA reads TGTGCCAGCAGCCTCCTGGTCCAGGGGAGCACCGGGGAGCTGTTTTTT. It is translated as CASSLLVQGSTGELFF.

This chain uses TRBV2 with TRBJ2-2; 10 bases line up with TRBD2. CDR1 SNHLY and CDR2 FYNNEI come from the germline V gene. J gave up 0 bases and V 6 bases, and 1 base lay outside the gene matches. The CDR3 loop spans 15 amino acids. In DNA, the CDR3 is TGTGCCAGCAGAGGACTAGCGGCGAACACCGGGGAGCTGTTTTTT. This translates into CASRGLAANTGELFF.

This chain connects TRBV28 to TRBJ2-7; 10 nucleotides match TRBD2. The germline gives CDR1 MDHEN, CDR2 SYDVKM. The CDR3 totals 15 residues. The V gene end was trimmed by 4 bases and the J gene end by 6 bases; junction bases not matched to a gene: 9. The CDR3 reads CASSSPPSGSGEQYF. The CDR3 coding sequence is TGTGCCAGCAGTTCCCCGCCTAGCGGGAGCGGCGAGCAGTACTTC.

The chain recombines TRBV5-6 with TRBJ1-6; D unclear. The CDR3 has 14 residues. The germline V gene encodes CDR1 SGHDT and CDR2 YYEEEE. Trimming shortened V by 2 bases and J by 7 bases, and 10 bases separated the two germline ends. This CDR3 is CASSFGNGNSPLHF. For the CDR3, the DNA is TGTGCCAGCAGCTTCGGCAACGGGAATTCACCCCTCCACTTT.

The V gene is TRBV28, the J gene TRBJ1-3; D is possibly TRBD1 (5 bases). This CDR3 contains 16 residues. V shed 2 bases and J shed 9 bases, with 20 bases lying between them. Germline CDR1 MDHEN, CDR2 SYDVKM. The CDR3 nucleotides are TGTGCCAGCAGTTTAGGTCACGGGACTCCGGAAATCACCATATATTTT. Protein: CASSLGHGTPEITIYF.

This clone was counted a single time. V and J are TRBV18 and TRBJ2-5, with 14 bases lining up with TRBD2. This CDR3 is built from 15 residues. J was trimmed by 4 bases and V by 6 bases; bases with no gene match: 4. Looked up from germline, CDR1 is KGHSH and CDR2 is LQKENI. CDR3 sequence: CASSPGTSGRETQYF. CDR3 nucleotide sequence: TGTGCCAGCTCCCCCGGGACTAGCGGGAGAGAGACCCAGTACTTC.

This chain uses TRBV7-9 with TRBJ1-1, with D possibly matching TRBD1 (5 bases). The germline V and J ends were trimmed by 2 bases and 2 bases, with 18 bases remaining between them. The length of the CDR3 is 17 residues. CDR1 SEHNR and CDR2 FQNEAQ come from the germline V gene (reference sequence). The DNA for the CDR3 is TGTGCCAGCAGCTTAAGGGCATGGGACTCAGCTAACACTGAAGCTTTCTTT. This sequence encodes CASSLRAWDSANTEAFF.